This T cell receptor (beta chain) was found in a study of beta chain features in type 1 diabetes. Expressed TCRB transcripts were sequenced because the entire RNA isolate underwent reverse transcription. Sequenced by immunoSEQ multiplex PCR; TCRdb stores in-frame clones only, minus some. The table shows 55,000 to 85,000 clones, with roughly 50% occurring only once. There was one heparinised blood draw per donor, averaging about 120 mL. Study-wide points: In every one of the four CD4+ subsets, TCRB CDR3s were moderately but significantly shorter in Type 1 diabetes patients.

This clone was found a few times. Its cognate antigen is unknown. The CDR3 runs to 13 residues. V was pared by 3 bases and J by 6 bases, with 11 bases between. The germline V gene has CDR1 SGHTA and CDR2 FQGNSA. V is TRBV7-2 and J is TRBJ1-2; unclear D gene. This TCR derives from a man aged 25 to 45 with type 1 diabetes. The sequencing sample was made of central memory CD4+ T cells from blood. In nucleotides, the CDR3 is TGTGCCAGCAGCTTGACGGGATTGGATGGCTACACCTTC. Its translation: CASSLTGLDGYTF.